This is a list of T cell receptor beta chains from one sample in a study of T cell responses to AZD1222 COVID-19 vaccine. Only in-frame clones appear in the TCRdb table, and some are missing; sequencing was by immunoSEQ multiplex PCR. Here the sample spans about 130,000 clones, approximately 88% being singletons. This specimen was peripheral blood, taken on day 0 of AZD1222 vaccination. These receptor sequences come from an adult in good health. Each CDR3 is given with its conserved first and last residue. A D gene is named only where the DNA matches it firmly. Some rows mark clone size as missing; the rest say once, few, many or name a class of expanded clone.

V	D	J	size	DNA	CDR3
TRBV15	TRBD1	TRBJ1-2	once	TGTGCCACCACTAGGGGGCGCGGGATCTATGGCTACACCTTC	CATTRGRGIYGYTF
TRBV28	TRBD2	TRBJ2-4	.	TGTGCCAGCGAAGGCGGCGGGAGCGGGGCCAAAAACATTCAGTACTTC	CASEGGGSGAKNIQYF
TRBV6-4	.	TRBJ1-2	.	TGTGCCAGCAGTGACTCGCCAGGGAGGATCTATGGCTACACCTTC	CASSDSPGRIYGYTF
TRBV6-1	.	TRBJ1-2	.	TGTGCCAGCAGTGAAGCGCGGCCATCGACCTTC	CASSEARPSTF
TRBV4-1	.	TRBJ2-7	.	TGCGCCAGCAGCCAAGAGGTGGGGCCCCATTACGAGCAGTACTTC	CASSQEVGPHYEQYF
TRBV11-2	.	TRBJ2-3	.	TGTGCCAGCGCGCGCCTCTCGAGCACAGATACGCAGTATTTT	CASARLSSTDTQYF
TRBV5-6	.	TRBJ1-2	.	TGTGCCAGCAGCTTGAAACGAAGGGAGAACTATGGCTACACCTTC	CASSLKRRENYGYTF
TRBV6-5	.	TRBJ1-5	.	TGTGCCAGCAGTTACCGACTTCACGGGAATCAGCCCCAGCATTTT	CASSYRLHGNQPQHF
TRBV28	.	TRBJ2-7	.	TGTGCCAGCAGCCCCGCCCGAGGCCACAACTACGAGCAGTACTTC	CASSPARGHNYEQYF
TRBV12-3/TRBV12-4	.	TRBJ2-2	.	TGTGCCAGCGGAATCTGGGGCGGGGAGCTGTTTTTT	CASGIWGGELFF
TRBV9	TRBD2	TRBJ2-3	.	TGTGCCAGCACCGCGGGAGGGGGGGATACGCAGTATTTT	CASTAGGGDTQYF
TRBV3-1/TRBV3-2	.	TRBJ2-6	.	TGTGCCAGCAGCCCTTACGGGGCCAGGGGAGGGCCTGGGGCCAACGTCCTGACTTTC	CASSPYGARGGPGANVLTF
TRBV30	.	TRBJ1-5	.	TGTGCCTGGAGAATGGGGAATCAGCCCCAGCATTTT	CAWRMGNQPQHF
TRBV2	.	TRBJ1-6	once	TGTGCCAGCAGTGTAAGTGAGGGGACGAATTCACCCCTCCACTTT	CASSVSEGTNSPLHF
TRBV10-3	.	TRBJ2-1	.	TGTGCCATCAGTGAGTCCACGTGGAATGAGCAGTTCTTC	CAISESTWNEQFF
TRBV9	.	TRBJ1-3	.	TGTGCCAGCAGCGTAGATCTTTCCGGGCACTTGGGAAACACCATATATTTT	CASSVDLSGHLGNTIYF
TRBV5-1	.	TRBJ1-5	.	TGCGCCAGCAGCCATCCCTTTGGTACGGGGGTACGGGGACAGCCCCAGCATTTT	CASSHPFGTGVRGQPQHF
TRBV7-2	TRBD1	TRBJ1-4	.	TGTGCCAGCAGCTTAGACAGGGGGGCAGAAAAACTGTTTTTT	CASSLDRGAEKLFF
TRBV7-6	.	TRBJ1-1	.	TGTGCCAGCAGCTTGCGAGGGGACACGAACACTGAAGCTTTCTTT	CASSLRGDTNTEAFF
TRBV21-1	.	TRBJ1-1	few	TGTGCCAGCAGCAAAAACAAGAACACTGAAGCTTTCTTT	CASSKNKNTEAFF
TRBV2	.	TRBJ1-2	.	TGTGCCAGCAGTGAATCGGAGGGATCGGGCTACACCTTC	CASSESEGSGYTF
TRBV7-9	TRBD1	TRBJ2-1	.	TGTGCCAGCAGCTTTAACATTCGGACAGGACCTTACAATGAGCAGTTCTTC	CASSFNIRTGPYNEQFF
TRBV3-1/TRBV3-2	TRBD2	TRBJ2-4	once	TGTGCCAGCAGCCAAAGAGGGCTAGCGGAGGAAAACATTCAGTACTTC	CASSQRGLAEENIQYF
TRBV5-1	TRBD2	TRBJ2-7	.	TGCGCCAGCAGCCCTAATAGCGGGAGCCTCTACGAGCAGTACTTC	CASSPNSGSLYEQYF
TRBV19	.	TRBJ1-2	few	TGTGCCAGTAAGGAAAGTGGGCAGGCGATCTATGGCTACACCTTC	CASKESGQAIYGYTF
TRBV5-4	.	TRBJ1-2	.	TGTGCCAGCAGCTTGGCGGGGGTTGGGCCTCGTGGGTATGGCTACACCTTC	CASSLAGVGPRGYGYTF
TRBV6-4	.	TRBJ2-3	.	TGTGCCAGCAGTGAAGGGGGGAGCGCGGGGGCAGATACGCAGTATTTT	CASSEGGSAGADTQYF
TRBV27	TRBD1	TRBJ1-2	.	TGTGCCAGTAGAACAGGGGCAAACTATGGCTACACCTTC	CASRTGANYGYTF
TRBV24-1	.	TRBJ1-1	.	TGTGCCACCAGTGATCCGTCGACTGAAGCTTTCTTT	CATSDPSTEAFF
TRBV28	TRBD1	TRBJ1-2	.	TGTGCCAGCAGTACGACAGGGGCTAACTATGGCTACACCTTC	CASSTTGANYGYTF
TRBV5-4	.	TRBJ2-3	.	TGTGCCAGCACCACGGGACATCCGACCCGGATGGGTACGCAGTATTTT	CASTTGHPTRMGTQYF
TRBV30	.	TRBJ2-7	.	TGTGCCTGGCTTCAACAACAGAGCTACGAGCAGTACTTC	CAWLQQQSYEQYF
TRBV13	.	TRBJ1-4	.	TGTGCCAGCAGCCAGGGACTCGGCCTTGCAACTAATGAAAAACTGTTTTTT	CASSQGLGLATNEKLFF
TRBV5-1	.	TRBJ2-7	.	TGCGCCAGCAGCTTGGCCGGGGGTACCTACGAGCAGTACTTC	CASSLAGGTYEQYF
TRBV7-2	.	TRBJ2-7	.	TGTGCCAGCAGCTCCCGTTCTGGTATCTCCTACGAGCAGTACTTC	CASSSRSGISYEQYF
TRBV3-1/TRBV3-2	.	TRBJ2-7	.	TGTGCCAGCAGCCAAATCGCCTACGAGCAGTACTTC	CASSQIAYEQYF
TRBV19	TRBD2	TRBJ2-7	.	TGTGCCAGTAGTAGTGTAGGGGTAGTTAGCGGGAGTAACTACGAGCAGTACTTC	CASSSVGVVSGSNYEQYF
TRBV29-1	.	TRBJ1-1	.	TGCAGCGTTGTGGAGGGGCCAAGGGAGACTGAAGCTTTCTTT	CSVVEGPRETEAFF
TRBV10-3	.	TRBJ1-3	once	TGTGCCATCAGTGGTACCTCGGGACGGAATGGACGGAACACCATATATTTT	CAISGTSGRNGRNTIYF
TRBV30	.	TRBJ1-5	.	TGTGCCTGGAGTGGGACGAGCAATCAGCCCCAGCATTTT	CAWSGTSNQPQHF
TRBV4-1	TRBD2	TRBJ2-1	.	TGCGCCAGCAGCCAATGGGCCCCGGGACTAGCGGACAATGAGCAGTTCTTC	CASSQWAPGLADNEQFF
TRBV2	.	TRBJ1-1	.	TGTGCCAGCAGTGGGGTACGGGTGGAAGCTTTCTTT	CASSGVRVEAFF
TRBV15	.	TRBJ1-4	.	TGTGCCACCAGGGAGAGGGCGGAGGAAAAACTGTTTTTT	CATRERAEEKLFF
TRBV29-1	TRBD2	TRBJ2-2	.	TGCAGCGTTATTCCGGGAGCGGGGGGGGAGCTGTTTTTT	CSVIPGAGGELFF
TRBV5-4	.	TRBJ2-7	.	TGTGCCAGCAGCCCACCCCTAAGCAGCTCCTACGAGCAGTACTTC	CASSPPLSSSYEQYF
TRBV19	TRBD2	TRBJ2-4	.	TGTGCCAGTAGACCGGGACTAGGAGGAAACATTCAGTACTTC	CASRPGLGGNIQYF